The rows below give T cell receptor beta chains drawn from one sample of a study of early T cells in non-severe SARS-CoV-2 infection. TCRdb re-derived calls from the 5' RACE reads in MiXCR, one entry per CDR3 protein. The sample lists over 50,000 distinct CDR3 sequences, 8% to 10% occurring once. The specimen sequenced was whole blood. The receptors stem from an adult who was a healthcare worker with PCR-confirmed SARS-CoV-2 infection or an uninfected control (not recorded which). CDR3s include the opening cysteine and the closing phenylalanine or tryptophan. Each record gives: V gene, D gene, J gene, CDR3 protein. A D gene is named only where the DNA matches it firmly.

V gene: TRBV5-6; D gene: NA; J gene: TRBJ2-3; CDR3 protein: CASSLDLLGAQYF
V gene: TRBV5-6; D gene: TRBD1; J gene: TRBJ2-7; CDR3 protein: CASGTGSLRQYF
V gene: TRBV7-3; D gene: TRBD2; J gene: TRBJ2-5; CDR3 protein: CASSAGTSVETQYF
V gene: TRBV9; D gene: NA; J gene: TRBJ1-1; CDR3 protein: CASSVDGSNTEAFF
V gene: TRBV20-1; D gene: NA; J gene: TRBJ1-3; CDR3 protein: CSARVGPSGNSGNTIYF
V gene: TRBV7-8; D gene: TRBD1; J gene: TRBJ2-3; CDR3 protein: CASSFGQAFTDTQYF
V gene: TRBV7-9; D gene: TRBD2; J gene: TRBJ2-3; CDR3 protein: CASSFWRESGTDTQYF
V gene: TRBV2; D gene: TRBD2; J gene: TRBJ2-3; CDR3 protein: CASGGLAVSTDTQYF
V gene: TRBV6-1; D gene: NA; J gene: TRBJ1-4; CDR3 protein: CASSADGRFHEKLFF
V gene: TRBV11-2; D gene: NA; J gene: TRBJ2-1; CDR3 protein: CAQWPEGEYNEQFF
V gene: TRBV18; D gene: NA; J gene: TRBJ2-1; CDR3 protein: CASSPFGGPYNEQFF
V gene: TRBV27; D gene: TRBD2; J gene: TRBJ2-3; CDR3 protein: CASSLTRGGEDTQYF
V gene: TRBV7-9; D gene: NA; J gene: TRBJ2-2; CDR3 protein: CASTLGLEELFF
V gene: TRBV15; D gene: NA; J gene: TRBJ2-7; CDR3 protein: CATSLAPPPYEQYF
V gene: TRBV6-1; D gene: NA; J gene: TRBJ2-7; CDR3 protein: CASSEVGSSKEQYF
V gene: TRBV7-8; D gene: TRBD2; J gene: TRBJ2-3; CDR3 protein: CASSLLAGETDTQYF
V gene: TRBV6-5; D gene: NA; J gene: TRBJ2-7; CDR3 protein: CASTGTSLEGQYF
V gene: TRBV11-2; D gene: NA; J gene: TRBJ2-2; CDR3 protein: CASSPDSFPTGELFF
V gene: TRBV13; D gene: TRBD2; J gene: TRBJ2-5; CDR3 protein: CASSPRTSGGTQYF
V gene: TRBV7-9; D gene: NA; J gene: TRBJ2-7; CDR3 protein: CAGGTSSYEQYF
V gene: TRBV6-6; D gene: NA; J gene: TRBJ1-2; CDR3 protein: CASSSSVASGYTF
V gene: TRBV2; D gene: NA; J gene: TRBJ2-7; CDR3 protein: CASRAYEQYF
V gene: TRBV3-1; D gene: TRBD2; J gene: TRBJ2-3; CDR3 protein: CASSPSPPGLAGYTQYF
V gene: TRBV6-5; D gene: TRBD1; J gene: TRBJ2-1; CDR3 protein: CASSYFSGGTGVNEQFF
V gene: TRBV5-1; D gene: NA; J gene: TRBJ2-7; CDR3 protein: CASSIRDQGNSYEQYF
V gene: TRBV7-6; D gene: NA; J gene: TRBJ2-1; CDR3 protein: CASSVADSSYNEQFF
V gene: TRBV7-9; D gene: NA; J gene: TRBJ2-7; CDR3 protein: CASSSPYRDVEQYF
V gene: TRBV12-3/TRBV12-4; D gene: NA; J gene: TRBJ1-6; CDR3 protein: CASSRWAMDSPLHF
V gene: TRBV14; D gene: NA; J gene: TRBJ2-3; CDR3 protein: CASSLTKRVTDTQYF
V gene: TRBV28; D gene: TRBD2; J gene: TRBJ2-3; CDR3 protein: CASTLTSGPPDTQYF
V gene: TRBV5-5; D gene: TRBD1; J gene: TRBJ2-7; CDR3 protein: CASSLYVGTGYEQYF
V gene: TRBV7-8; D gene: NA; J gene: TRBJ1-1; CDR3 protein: CASSLEWGMNTEAFF
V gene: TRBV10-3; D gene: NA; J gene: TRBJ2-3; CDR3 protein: CAISRSRESADTQYF
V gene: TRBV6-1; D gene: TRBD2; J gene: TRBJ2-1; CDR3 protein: CASSGLAGEGSNEQFF
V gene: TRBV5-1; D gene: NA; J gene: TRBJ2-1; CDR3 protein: CASSSPSHYNEQFF
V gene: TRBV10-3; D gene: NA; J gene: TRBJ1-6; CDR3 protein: CAISGGNGDSPLHF
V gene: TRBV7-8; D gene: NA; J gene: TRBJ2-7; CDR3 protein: CASSRGASEQYF
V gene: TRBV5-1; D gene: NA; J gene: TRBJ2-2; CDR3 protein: CASSLEGAGELFF
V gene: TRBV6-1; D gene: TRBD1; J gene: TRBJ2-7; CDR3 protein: CASILGLSQGFSYEQYF
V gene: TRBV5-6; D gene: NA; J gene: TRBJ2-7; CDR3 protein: CASSSQTYEQYF
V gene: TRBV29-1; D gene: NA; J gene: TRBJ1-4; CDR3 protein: CSVLFPGGTNEKLFF
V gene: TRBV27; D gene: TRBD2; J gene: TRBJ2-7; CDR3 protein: CASNTKGSGTSGYEQYF
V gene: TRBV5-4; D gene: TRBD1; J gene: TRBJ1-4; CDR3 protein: CASSPGQGEKLFF